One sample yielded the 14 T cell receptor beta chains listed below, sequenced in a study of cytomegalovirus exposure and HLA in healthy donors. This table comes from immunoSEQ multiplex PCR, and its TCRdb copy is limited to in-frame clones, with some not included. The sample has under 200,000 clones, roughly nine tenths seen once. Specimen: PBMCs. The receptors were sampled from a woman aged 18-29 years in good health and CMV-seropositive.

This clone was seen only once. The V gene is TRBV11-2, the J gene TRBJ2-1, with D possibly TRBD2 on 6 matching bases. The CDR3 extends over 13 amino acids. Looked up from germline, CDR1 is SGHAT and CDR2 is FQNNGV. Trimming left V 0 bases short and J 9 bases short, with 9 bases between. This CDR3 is CASSLDLGGEQFF. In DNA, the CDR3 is TGTGCCAGCAGCTTAGATTTGGGGGGTGAGCAGTTCTTC. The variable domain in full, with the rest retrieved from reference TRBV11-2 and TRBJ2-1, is EAGVAQSPRYKIIEKRQSVAFWCNPISGHATLYWYQQILGQGPKLLIQFQNNGVVDDSQLPKDRFSAERLKGVDSTLKIQPAKLEDSAVYLCASSLDLGGEQFFGPGTRLTVL.

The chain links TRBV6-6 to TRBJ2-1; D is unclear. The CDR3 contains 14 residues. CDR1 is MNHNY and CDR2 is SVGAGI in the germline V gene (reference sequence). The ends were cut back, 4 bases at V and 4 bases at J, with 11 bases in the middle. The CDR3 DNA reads TGTGCCAGCAGTTTTGCCCTCCTATACAATGAGCAGTTCTTC. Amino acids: CASSFALLYNEQFF.

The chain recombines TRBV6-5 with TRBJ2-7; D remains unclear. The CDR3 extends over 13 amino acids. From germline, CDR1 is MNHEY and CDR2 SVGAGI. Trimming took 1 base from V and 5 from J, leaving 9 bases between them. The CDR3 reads CASSYFPEDEQYF. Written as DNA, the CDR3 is TGTGCCAGCAGTTACTTTCCAGAAGACGAGCAGTACTTC.

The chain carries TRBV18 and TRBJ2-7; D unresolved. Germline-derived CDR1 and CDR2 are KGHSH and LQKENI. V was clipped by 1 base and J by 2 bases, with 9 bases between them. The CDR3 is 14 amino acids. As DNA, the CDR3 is TGTGCCAGCTCACCACTCCAGGAAACCTACGAGCAGTACTTC. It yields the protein CASSPLQETYEQYF.

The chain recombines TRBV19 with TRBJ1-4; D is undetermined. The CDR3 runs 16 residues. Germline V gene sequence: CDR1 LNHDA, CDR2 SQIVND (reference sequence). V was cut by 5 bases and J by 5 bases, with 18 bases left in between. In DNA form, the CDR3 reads TGTGCCAGTAGTGCCGCGGGATGGCGAAGCAATGAAAAACTGTTTTTT. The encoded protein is CASSAAGWRSNEKLFF.

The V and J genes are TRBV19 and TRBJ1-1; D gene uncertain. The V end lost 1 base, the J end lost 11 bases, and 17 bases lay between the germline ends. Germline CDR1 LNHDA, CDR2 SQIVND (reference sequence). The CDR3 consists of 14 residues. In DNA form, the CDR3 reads TGTGCCAGTAGTATAGGTTACGCGGGAGGTGTTGCTTTCTTT. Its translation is CASSIGYAGGVAFF.

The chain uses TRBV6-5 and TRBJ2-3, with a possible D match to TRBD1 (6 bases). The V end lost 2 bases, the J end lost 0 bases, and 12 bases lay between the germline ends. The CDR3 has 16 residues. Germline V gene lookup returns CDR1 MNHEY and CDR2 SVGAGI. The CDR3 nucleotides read TGTGCCAGCAGTTACCTCCGGGACATCAGCACAGATACGCAGTATTTT. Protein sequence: CASSYLRDISTDTQYF.

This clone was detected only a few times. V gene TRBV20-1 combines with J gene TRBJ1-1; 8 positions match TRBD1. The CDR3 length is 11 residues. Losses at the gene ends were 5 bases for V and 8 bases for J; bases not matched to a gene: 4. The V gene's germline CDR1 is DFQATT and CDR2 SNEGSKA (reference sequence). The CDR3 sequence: CSAVGDREAFF. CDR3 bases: TGCAGTGCTGTGGGGGACAGGGAAGCTTTCTTT.

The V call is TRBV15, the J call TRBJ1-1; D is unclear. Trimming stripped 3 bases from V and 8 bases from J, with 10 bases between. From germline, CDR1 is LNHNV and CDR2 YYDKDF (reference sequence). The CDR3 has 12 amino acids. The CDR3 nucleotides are TGTGCCACCAGCAGCGGTTCACCAGAAGCTTTCTTT. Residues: CATSSGSPEAFF.

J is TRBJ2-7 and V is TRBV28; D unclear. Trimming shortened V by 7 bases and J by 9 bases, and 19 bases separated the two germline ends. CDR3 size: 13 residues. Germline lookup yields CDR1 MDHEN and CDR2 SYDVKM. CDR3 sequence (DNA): TGTGCCAGCAACGCCTCCTCCCGGTCCGGGCAGTACTTC. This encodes CASNASSRSGQYF.

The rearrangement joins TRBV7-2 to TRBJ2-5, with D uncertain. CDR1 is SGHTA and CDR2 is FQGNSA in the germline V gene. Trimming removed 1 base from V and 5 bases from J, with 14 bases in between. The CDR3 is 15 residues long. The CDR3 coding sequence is TGTGCCAGCAGCTTAGTCCCCAGACTCAAGGAGACCCAGTACTTC. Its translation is CASSLVPRLKETQYF.

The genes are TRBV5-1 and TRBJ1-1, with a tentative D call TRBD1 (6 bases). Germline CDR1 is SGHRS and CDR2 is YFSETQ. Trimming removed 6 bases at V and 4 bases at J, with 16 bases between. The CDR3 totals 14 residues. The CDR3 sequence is CASTSLQGPTEAFF. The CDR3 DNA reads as TGCGCCAGCACCTCCCTTCAGGGGCCCACTGAAGCTTTCTTT.

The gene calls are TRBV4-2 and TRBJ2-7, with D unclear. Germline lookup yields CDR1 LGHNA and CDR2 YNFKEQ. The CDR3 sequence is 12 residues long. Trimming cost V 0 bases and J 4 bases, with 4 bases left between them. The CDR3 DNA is TGTGCCAGCAGCCAAGATCCTTACGAGCAGTACTTC. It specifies CASSQDPYEQYF.

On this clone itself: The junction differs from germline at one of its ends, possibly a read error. For the CDR3, the DNA is TGCAGCGTGGAAGGACAGGGGACTAACTATGGCTACACCTTC. It codes for CSVEGQGTNYGYTF. V usage is TRBV29-1 and J usage is TRBJ1-2; the match to TRBD1 covers 9 bases. Germline V lookup: CDR1 SQVTM, CDR2 ANQGSEA. There are 14 residues in the CDR3.